The source of this T cell receptor (beta chain) is a study of monozygotic twins with inflammatory bowel disease. CDR1 is MNHEY and CDR2 is SVGEGT in the germline V gene. The CDR3 sequence is 14 residues long. The unique tags termed UMIs, each holding a 6-nucleotide sample barcode, were added by means of template switching. TCRdb reprocessed the 5' RACE reads and keeps a single row for each CDR3 protein, giving no DNA. This sample carries 300,000 to 350,000 distinct CDR3 sequences, with approximately 2% going to the ten biggest clones. The chain employs TRBV6-2 or TRBV6-3 and TRBJ2-7; TCRdb outputs TRBD1, but without DNA this stays unchecked. The material sequenced was blood. This TCR was sampled from a human donor with ulcerative colitis or Crohn's disease, or a healthy co-twin of an affected twin (not recorded which). The chain's CDR3 is CASSSGINSYEQYF.